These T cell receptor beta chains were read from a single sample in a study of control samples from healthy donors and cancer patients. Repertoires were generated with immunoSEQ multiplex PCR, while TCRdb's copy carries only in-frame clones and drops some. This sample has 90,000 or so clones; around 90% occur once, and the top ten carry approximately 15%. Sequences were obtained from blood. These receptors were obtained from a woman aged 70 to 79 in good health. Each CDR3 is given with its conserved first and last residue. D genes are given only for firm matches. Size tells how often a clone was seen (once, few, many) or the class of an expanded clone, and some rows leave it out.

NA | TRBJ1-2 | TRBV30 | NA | TGTGCCTGGAGTGTACGGGGCGGATCCTATGGCTACACCTTC | CAWSVRGGSYGYTF
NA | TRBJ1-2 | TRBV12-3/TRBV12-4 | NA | TGTGCCAGCAGTAGGAGACTTGACGGCTACACCTTC | CASSRRLDGYTF
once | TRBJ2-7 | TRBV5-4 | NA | TGTGCCAGCAGCTTAGGTAAGGGTAGCTACGAGCAGTACTTC | CASSLGKGSYEQYF
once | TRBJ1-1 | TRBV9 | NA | TGTGCCAGCAGCGTAGGCCAGGTGAACACTGAAGCTTTCTTT | CASSVGQVNTEAFF
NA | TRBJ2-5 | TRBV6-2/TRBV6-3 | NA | TGTGCCAGCAGTTACCGAACTTTTGGGACCCAGTACTTC | CASSYRTFGTQYF
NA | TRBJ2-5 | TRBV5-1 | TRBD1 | TGCGCCAGCAGCTTTCCGGGACAGAAAGAGACCCAGTACTTC | CASSFPGQKETQYF
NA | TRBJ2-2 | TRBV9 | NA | TGTGCCAGTTCCCGGGGGAGCGGGGAGCTGTTTTTT | CASSRGSGELFF
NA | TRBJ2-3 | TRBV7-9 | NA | TGTGCCAGCAGCCTAGAGGCAGATACGCAGTATTTT | CASSLEADTQYF
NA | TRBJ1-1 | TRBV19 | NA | TGTGCCAGTAGTAACCGGGCAATGAACACTGAAGCTTTCTTT | CASSNRAMNTEAFF
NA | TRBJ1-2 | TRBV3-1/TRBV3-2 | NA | TGTGCCAGCAGCCAAGAGGGGGGCTACACCTTC | CASSQEGGYTF
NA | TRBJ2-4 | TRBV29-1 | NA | TGCAGCGTTGGCCCGGGAGCCAAAAACATTCAGTACTTC | CSVGPGAKNIQYF
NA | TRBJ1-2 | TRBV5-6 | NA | TGTGCCAGCAGCTTGGTGGGGGAAAATTGGGGCTACACCTTC | CASSLVGENWGYTF
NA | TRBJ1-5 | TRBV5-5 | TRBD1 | TGTGCCAGCAGCTTTGGACAGGGGATGGTATCAGATCAGCCCCAGCATTTT | CASSFGQGMVSDQPQHF
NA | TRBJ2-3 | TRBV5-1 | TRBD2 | TGCGCCAGCAGAGCGGGGGCGGGGACAGATACGCAGTATTTT | CASRAGAGTDTQYF
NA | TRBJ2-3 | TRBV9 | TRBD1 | TGTGCCAGCAGCCAGGGGGCATGGACAGATACGCAGTATTTT | CASSQGAWTDTQYF
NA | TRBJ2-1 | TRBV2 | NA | TGTGCCAGCAGTGAACGCAGACAGTTCTTC | CASSERRQFF
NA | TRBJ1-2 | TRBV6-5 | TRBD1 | TGTGCGGCTCAGAGTACCCCCGTGACAGGGGGCGGCTACACCTTC | CAAQSTPVTGGGYTF
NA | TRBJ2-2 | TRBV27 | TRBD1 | TGTGCCAGCAGTCCCCCCTGGGGACAGGGCACCGGGGAGCTGTTTTTT | CASSPPWGQGTGELFF
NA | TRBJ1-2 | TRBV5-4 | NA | TGTGCCAGCAGCCTAGGCCCTGGCTACACCTTC | CASSLGPGYTF
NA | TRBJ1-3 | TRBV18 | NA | TGTGCCAGCTCAAATACGCGGGACACCATATATTTT | CASSNTRDTIYF
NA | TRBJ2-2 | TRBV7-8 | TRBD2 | TGTGCCAGCAGCTCCGGGCGGGGGAGGGAGCTGTTTTTT | CASSSGRGRELFF
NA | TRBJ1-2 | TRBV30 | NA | TGTGCCTGGAACAGGTTGAGCTCCTATGGCTACACCTTC | CAWNRLSSYGYTF
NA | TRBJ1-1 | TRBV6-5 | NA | TGTGCCAGCAGCAACGACAGGCCGAACACTGAAGCTTTCTTT | CASSNDRPNTEAFF
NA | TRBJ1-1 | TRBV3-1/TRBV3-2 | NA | TGTGCCAGCAGCCAGAGTGTCGTAGTCCCTAGAGCTTTCTTT | CASSQSVVVPRAFF
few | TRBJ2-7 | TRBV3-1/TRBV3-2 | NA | TGTGCCAGCAGCCAGACCTCGACGATCCAAGGGGGCGAGCAGTACTTC | CASSQTSTIQGGEQYF
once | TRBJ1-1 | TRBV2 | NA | TGTGCCAGCGGCCAAACGGGGAACACTGAAGCTTTCTTT | CASGQTGNTEAFF
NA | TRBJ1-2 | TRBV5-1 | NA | TGCGCCAGCAGCTTGGACAGGGTAGATGTCAGCGGCTACACCTTC | CASSLDRVDVSGYTF
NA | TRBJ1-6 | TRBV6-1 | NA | TGTGCCAGCAGTGAAGTGGGGGATTCACCCCTCCACTTT | CASSEVGDSPLHF
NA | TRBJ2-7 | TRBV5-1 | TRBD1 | TGCGCCAGCAGCGAATCGACAGGGATCTCCTACGAGCAGTACTTC | CASSESTGISYEQYF
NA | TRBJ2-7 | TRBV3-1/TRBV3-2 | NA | TGTGCCAGCAGCCAAGAATCTGGCAGGGGCTACGAGCAGTACTTC | CASSQESGRGYEQYF
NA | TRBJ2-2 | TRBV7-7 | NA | TGTGCTAGCAGCTTAGGGACCAACACCGGGGAGCTGTTTTTT | CASSLGTNTGELFF
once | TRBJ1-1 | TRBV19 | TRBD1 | TGTGCCAGGTCCGGGACAGTGAACACTGAAGCTTTCTTT | CARSGTVNTEAFF
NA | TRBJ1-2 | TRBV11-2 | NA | TGTGCCAGCAGCTTAGTCTATGGCTACACCTTC | CASSLVYGYTF
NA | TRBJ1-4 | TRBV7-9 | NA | TGTGCCAGCAGCTCCCACCTAACGCAAGCTAATGAAAAACTGTTTTTT | CASSSHLTQANEKLFF
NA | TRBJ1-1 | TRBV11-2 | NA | TGTGCCAGCAGCTTACCCATGAACACTGAAGCTTTCTTT | CASSLPMNTEAFF
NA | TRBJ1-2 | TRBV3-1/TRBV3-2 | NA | TGTGCCAGCAGCCCCCTTTCAGGGGATAACTATGGCTACACCTTC | CASSPLSGDNYGYTF
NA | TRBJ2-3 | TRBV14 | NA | TGTGCCAGCAGCCACCTCCTGGGGGACTTGGACAGCAGCACAGATACGCAGTATTTT | CASSHLLGDLDSSTDTQYF
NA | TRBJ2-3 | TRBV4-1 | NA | TGCGCCAGCAGCCCACAAGGCGGGAATACGCAGTATTTT | CASSPQGGNTQYF
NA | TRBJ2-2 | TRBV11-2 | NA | TGTGCCAGCAGCCCTCAGGGGTTTGACACCGGGGAGCTGTTTTTT | CASSPQGFDTGELFF
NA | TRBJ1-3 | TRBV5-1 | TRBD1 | TGCGCCAGCAGCTTGGGTCCGGGACAGAATGGAAACACCATATATTTT | CASSLGPGQNGNTIYF
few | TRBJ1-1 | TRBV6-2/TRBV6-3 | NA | TGTGCCAGCAGTTTTACTGAGTGGGGCACTGAAGCTTTCTTT | CASSFTEWGTEAFF
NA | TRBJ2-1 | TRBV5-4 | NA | TGTGCCAGCAGCGTTAAGGGACTGCTTAATGAGCAGTTCTTC | CASSVKGLLNEQFF
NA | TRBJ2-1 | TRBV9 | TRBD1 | TGTGCCAGCAGCCCTAGAGGGACAGGGGGCGCGGGTGAGCAGTTCTTC | CASSPRGTGGAGEQFF
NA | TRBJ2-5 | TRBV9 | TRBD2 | TGTGCCAGCAGCGTAGCGGGAGGGCAAGAGACCCAGTACTTC | CASSVAGGQETQYF
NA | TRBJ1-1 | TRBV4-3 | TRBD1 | TGCGCCAGCAGCCAAGTTGTGACAGGGGAAGCTTTCTTT | CASSQVVTGEAFF
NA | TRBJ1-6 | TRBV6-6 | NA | TGTGCCAGCAGGGTATCACAGGATGGGTATTCACCCCTCCACTTT | CASRVSQDGYSPLHF
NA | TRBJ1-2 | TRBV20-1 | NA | TGCAGTGCTAGAGACCCAGGGGGCTACACCTTC | CSARDPGGYTF